This T cell receptor (beta chain) was documented in a study of chemoradiotherapy in HPV16-positive cancers. Germline assignment: CDR1 ENHRY and CDR2 SYGVKD. The CDR3 is 12 amino acids. The repertoire was sequenced with immunoSEQ multiplex PCR; TCRdb's copy has only in-frame clones and lacks some. The data hold approximately 12,000 clones, with more than 50% observed a single time. Findings and caveats of the study: Better recurrence-free survival went with HPV-responsive T-cell expansion in HPV16-positive patients. Candidate HPV-specific clones and E7-related TCR motifs grew in tumor during treatment.

As concerns this clone: As yet, its antigen is unknown. The junction departs from the called germline gene at one end, perhaps through a read error.

This material was acquired from a patient who underwent chemoradiotherapy. The TCR originated in a human donor with HPV-associated anogenital cancer. The chain combines TRBV10-3 with TRBJ2-7; 10 positions match TRBD1. The CDR3 reads CATLGTGAEEYF. The CDR3 region has the DNA TGTGCCACCCTCGGGACAGGGGCCGAGGAGTACTTC.